These 30 T cell receptor beta chains were sequenced from one sample in a study of T-cell memory formation after mild COVID-19. TCRdb re-called the 5' RACE reads with MiXCR, one entry per CDR3 protein. The sample yields 500,000 to 650,000 distinct CDR3 sequences, about a fifth seen once. Sequences were obtained from PBMCs or a T cell subset sorted from them (not recorded which). These receptors were taken from an adult woman who had mild COVID-19 (a few samples of this study predate the infection). Cell type and time point are not known.

This clonotype has only a few counts. The V and J genes are TRBV24-1 and TRBJ2-3; 9 nucleotides match TRBD2. V was pared by 3 bases and J by 4 bases, with 4 bases of the junction left unmatched. Germline V gene sequence: CDR1 KGHDR, CDR2 SFDVKD. The CDR3 runs to 15 residues. For the CDR3, the DNA is TGTGCCACCAGTGATGGCGGGAGGGCCCCAGATACGCAGTATTTT. Translated, it gives CATSDGGRAPDTQYF.

The chain joins TRBV12-3 or TRBV12-4 to TRBJ1-2; maybe TRBD1 (6 bases). The length of the CDR3 is 16 residues. Between the trimmed V and J ends, which lost 6 bases and 4 bases, there was a span of 21 bases. The CDR3 region is CASSRLMTGGAYGYTF. CDR3 sequence (DNA): TGTGCCAGCAGCCGATTAATGACGGGGGGCGCCTATGGCTACACCTTC.

This clonotype was seen just once. The V call is TRBV7-6, the J call TRBJ1-3, with TRBD1 as a possible D gene (5 bases). Trimming pared 4 bases from V and 1 base from J, leaving 14 bases between. CDR3 size: 16 residues. Germline V gene lookup returns CDR1 SGHVS and CDR2 FNYEAQ. The CDR3 sequence: CASSSGWGRSGNTIYF. The CDR3 DNA follows: TGTGCCAGCAGCTCCGGATGGGGGAGATCTGGAAACACCATATATTTT.

This clonotype was seen a handful of times. The V gene is TRBV20-1, the J gene TRBJ2-7; 9 nucleotides match TRBD2. Germline V gene lookup returns CDR1 DFQATT and CDR2 SNEGSKA (reference sequence). There are 17 residues in the CDR3. V dropped 4 bases and J dropped 3; count of bases not matched to a gene: 16. The CDR3 bases are TGCAGTGCTATGATCGTACTAGCGGGTGGAGGGTTCTACGAGCAGTACTTC. Encoded protein: CSAMIVLAGGGFYEQYF.

This rearrangement joins TRBV7-9 to TRBJ1-6; 8 bases match TRBD1. V lost 4 bases and J lost 4; bases outside the gene matches: 3. The CDR3 has 15 amino acids. Germline lookup yields CDR1 SEHNR and CDR2 FQNEAQ (reference sequence). DNA of the CDR3: TGTGCCAGCAGCTACGACAGGGGTTATAATTCACCCCTCCACTTT. Translating it yields CASSYDRGYNSPLHF.

A few counts support this clonotype. The V and J genes are TRBV24-1 and TRBJ2-1, with D perhaps TRBD1 (6 bases). The CDR3 runs 14 residues. The V gene lost 0 bases and the J gene lost 9 bases, with 11 bases spanning the gap. Germline V CDR1 and CDR2: KGHDR, SFDVKD. The CDR3 bases are TGTGCCACCAGTGATTTGGCAGGGGTGGGTGAGCAGTTCTTC. It codes for CATSDLAGVGEQFF.

The chain couples TRBV7-8 to TRBJ1-1, with 12 positions matching TRBD1. The V gene's germline CDR1 is SGHVS and CDR2 FQNEAQ. The CDR3 is made up of 19 amino acids. V lost 2 bases to trimming and J lost 3 bases; unmatched junction nucleotides: 13. The CDR3 loop reads CASSLNWDRGLGWYTEAFF. The DNA of the CDR3 is TGTGCCAGCAGCTTAAACTGGGACAGGGGGCTAGGGTGGTACACTGAAGCTTTCTTT.

This clonotype was seen a few times. The chain combines TRBV20-1 with TRBJ2-1, with TRBD2 matching 7 bases. In germline, CDR1 is DFQATT, CDR2 SNEGSKA (reference sequence). The CDR3 totals 16 residues. The V gene end was trimmed by 1 base and the J gene end by 1 base; junction bases not matched to a gene: 7. The CDR3: CSARGAGLISYNEQFF. DNA of the CDR3: TGCAGTGCTAGAGGGGCGGGACTAATTTCCTACAATGAGCAGTTCTTC.

This clonotype was observed a few times. The genes are TRBV6-1 and TRBJ2-7; 8 bases are shared with TRBD1. There are 14 residues in the CDR3. Unmatched junction bases numbered 7, after V lost 8 bases and J lost 1 base. Germline CDR1 is MNHNS and CDR2 is SASEGT. CDR3 sequence reads: CASSDRGTSYEQYF. The CDR3 nucleotides are TGTGCCAGCTCCGACAGGGGCACTTCCTACGAGCAGTACTTC.

V gene TRBV6-2 or TRBV6-3 combines with J gene TRBJ2-2, with D unclear. Deletions cut 4 bases from V and 5 bases from J, with 11 bases between. Germline V CDR1 and CDR2: MNHEY, SVGEGT. The CDR3 covers 14 residues. CDR3 nucleotides: TGTGCCAGCAGTTCCCTGACCGAAACCGGGGAGCTGTTTTTT. Encoded protein: CASSSLTETGELFF.

The gene calls are TRBV6-2 or TRBV6-3 and TRBJ1-1, with TRBD1 matching 8 bases. Per germline, CDR1 MNHEY and CDR2 SVGEGT. The CDR3 contains 14 residues. Trimming removed 2 bases from V and 4 bases from J; junction bases left unmatched: 3. Here the CDR3 reads CASSYTGGLTEAFF. The CDR3 region has the DNA TGTGCCAGCAGTTACACAGGGGGGCTCACTGAAGCTTTCTTT.

This clonotype appeared many times. The CDR3 here is CASSPWGADTQYF. As DNA, the CDR3 is TGCGCCAGCAGCCCATGGGGCGCGGATACGCAGTATTTT. The chain joins TRBV5-1 to TRBJ2-3, with a weak D call TRBD1 (5 bases). The CDR3 is made up of 13 amino acids. Germline V gene data show CDR1 as SGHRS and CDR2 as YFSETQ. The V end lost 4 bases, the J end lost 6 bases, and 12 bases lay between the germline ends.

This clonotype was seen a handful of times. V is TRBV10-3 and J is TRBJ2-3; TRBD2 matches at 10 bases. Unmatched junction bases numbered 9, after V lost 2 bases and J lost 4 bases. This CDR3 contains 17 residues. CDR1 and CDR2 from the germline V gene are ENHRY and SYGVKD. The CDR3 sequence: CAISEHSGRASADTQYF. As DNA, the CDR3 is TGTGCCATCAGTGAGCACAGCGGGAGGGCCTCGGCAGATACGCAGTATTTT.

The chain is built from TRBV7-3 and TRBJ2-7; D not resolved. The germline CDR1 and CDR2 sequences are SGHTA and FQGTGA. V lost 1 base to trimming and J lost 3 bases, with 7 bases between them. This CDR3 has 13 amino acids. The CDR3 bases are TGTGCCAGCAGCTTAAATGCCGGCTACGAGCAGTACTTC. Translation gives CASSLNAGYEQYF.

The chain couples TRBV14 to TRBJ2-7; 8 bases match TRBD2. This CDR3 contains 15 residues. The germline V gene has CDR1 SGHDN and CDR2 FVKESK. Germline trimming cut 1 base from V and 0 bases from J; bases unmatched to any gene: 2. The CDR3: CASSQVLADSYEQYF. The CDR3 region has the DNA TGTGCCAGCAGCCAAGTACTAGCGGACTCCTACGAGCAGTACTTC. Together with reference TRBV14 and TRBJ2-7, the CDR3 gives the full variable domain: EAGVTQFPSHSVIEKGQTVTLRCDPISGHDNLYWYRRVMGKEIKFLLHFVKESKQDESGMPNNRFLAERTGGTYSTLKVQPAELEDSGVYFCASSQVLADSYEQYFGPGTRLTVT.

V and J are TRBV12-3 or TRBV12-4 and TRBJ2-1; no definite D call. V lost 3 bases, J lost 8 bases, and 11 bases lay in between. The CDR3 consists of 13 residues. The CDR3 loop reads CASSFATPYEQFF. The CDR3 nucleotides are TGTGCCAGCAGTTTTGCTACACCCTATGAGCAGTTCTTC.

The rearrangement links TRBV7-8 to TRBJ1-4, with a possible D match to TRBD1 (6 bases). Looked up from germline, CDR1 is SGHVS and CDR2 is FQNEAQ. The CDR3 runs 14 residues. Trimming took off 4 bases at V and 4 bases at J, with 10 bases between the two ends. This CDR3 is CASSWTELNEKLFF. The CDR3 DNA is TGTGCCAGCAGCTGGACAGAGCTTAATGAAAAACTGTTTTTT.

This chain links TRBV6-6 with TRBJ1-6; tentatively, D is TRBD1 (6 bases). The V gene lost 0 bases and the J gene lost 10 bases, with 16 bases spanning the gap. Germline CDR1 MNHNY, CDR2 SVGAGI (reference sequence). There are 16 residues in the CDR3. CDR3 DNA sequence: TGTGCCAGCAGTTACTCGTGGCAGGGGAACGGCTCACCCCTCCACTTT. Amino acids: CASSYSWQGNGSPLHF.

This chain connects TRBV6-1 to TRBJ2-1; a possible D gene is TRBD2 (5 bases). Germline-derived CDR1 and CDR2 are MNHNS and SASEGT. CDR3 length: 15 amino acids. V was clipped by 4 bases and J by 7 bases, with 17 bases between them. The CDR3 DNA sequence: TGTGCCAGCAGTGTCACTAGTCCGCCCCCGAATGAGCAGTTCTTC. Protein: CASSVTSPPPNEQFF.

At least ten counts were recorded for this clonotype. CDR3 region: CASSLGLGKSYNEQFF. Here the CDR3 DNA reads TGTGCCAGCAGCTTAGGCTTAGGGAAATCCTACAATGAGCAGTTCTTC. This chain links TRBV7-3 with TRBJ2-1; D uncertain. Trimming left V 2 bases short and J 1 base short, with 12 bases between. The CDR3 loop spans 16 amino acids. Germline-derived CDR1 and CDR2 are SGHTA and FQGTGA.

This clonotype was found many times. This sequence joins TRBV7-9 and TRBJ2-1; 9 nucleotides line up with TRBD1. Germline trimming cut 1 base from V and 4 bases from J; bases unmatched to any gene: 2. This CDR3 region has 15 residues. Germline V gene lookup returns CDR1 SEHNR and CDR2 FQNEAQ (reference sequence). The CDR3 here is CASSLGGQGYNEQFF. The CDR3 bases are TGTGCCAGCAGCTTAGGCGGACAGGGGTACAATGAGCAGTTCTTC.

In DNA, the CDR3 is TGTGCCAGCAGCTCCCGTGAGAGGGCTCACACCGGGGAGCTGTTTTTT. Protein: CASSSRERAHTGELFF. The chain joins TRBV7-3 to TRBJ2-2, with D tentatively TRBD2 (5 bases). Germline CDR1 and CDR2: SGHTA and FQGTGA. Between the trimmed V and J ends, which lost 4 bases and 3 bases, there was a span of 15 bases. CDR3 size: 16 residues.

The chain has TRBV12-3 or TRBV12-4 and TRBJ2-3, with a possible D match to TRBD2 (6 bases). The V end lost 5 bases, the J end lost 1 base, and 16 bases lay between the germline ends. The CDR3 has 16 amino acids. CDR3 in DNA: TGTGCCAGCAGTGAGTGGAGGGCGCGAGGCACAGATACGCAGTATTTT. It encodes CASSEWRARGTDTQYF.

This chain links TRBV5-6 with TRBJ2-2; D call uncertain. The germline CDR1 and CDR2 sequences are SGHDT and YYEEEE. The CDR3 sequence is 14 residues long. Trimming shortened V by 3 bases and J by 4 bases, and 10 bases separated the two germline ends. CDR3 nucleotide sequence: TGTGCCAGCAGCTCGGACCTAGGCACCGGGGAGCTGTTTTTT. Translation gives CASSSDLGTGELFF. Based on the CDR3 plus reference TRBV5-6 and TRBJ2-2, the full variable domain is DAGVTQSPTHLIKTRGQQVTLRCSPKSGHDTVSWYQQALGQGPQFIFQYYEEEERQRGNFPDRFSGHQFPNYSSELNVNALLLGDSALYLCASSSDLGTGELFFGEGSRLTVL.

This chain joins TRBV6-5 and TRBJ2-1, with 9 nucleotides matching TRBD2. The V and J ends lost 7 bases and 3 bases, in that order; junction bases with no gene match: 13. The CDR3 is 17 amino acids. Per germline, CDR1 MNHEY and CDR2 SVGAGI. Here the CDR3 reads CASTPGASGTLYNEQFF. CDR3 coding DNA: TGTGCCAGCACCCCGGGGGCTAGCGGGACTCTCTACAATGAGCAGTTCTTC.

This clonotype was found a few times. The chain joins TRBV12-3 or TRBV12-4 to TRBJ2-1; the match to TRBD2 covers 10 bases. The CDR3 runs to 17 residues. J gave up 0 bases and V 8 bases, and 10 bases lay outside the gene matches. In nucleotides, the CDR3 is TGTGCCAGCGGGAGGGGACTAGCGCCCAGCTCCTACAATGAGCAGTTCTTC. Encoded protein: CASGRGLAPSSYNEQFF.

This clonotype has only a few counts. This chain uses TRBV7-6 with TRBJ2-1, with D perhaps matching TRBD1 (6 bases). Germline V CDR1 and CDR2: SGHVS, FNYEAQ. V was shortened by 10 bases and J by 4 bases, with 20 bases between the two germline ends. CDR3 length: 15 amino acids. This CDR3 is CATGLGQYGYNEQFF. CDR3 sequence (DNA): TGTGCCACGGGATTAGGACAGTACGGTTACAATGAGCAGTTCTTC.

V gene TRBV9 combines with J gene TRBJ2-2; maybe TRBD1 (6 bases). This CDR3 has 15 residues. V lost 3 bases to trimming and J lost 4 bases, with 13 bases between them. Germline assignment: CDR1 SGDLS and CDR2 YYNGEE. The CDR3 loop reads CASSGQGSSTGELFF. The CDR3 nucleotides are TGTGCCAGCAGCGGCCAGGGGTCGAGCACCGGGGAGCTGTTTTTT. Supplemented by reference TRBV9 and TRBJ2-2, the full variable domain reads DSGVTQTPKHLITATGQRVTLRCSPRSGDLSVYWYQQSLDQGLQFLIQYYNGEERAKGNILERFSAQQFPDLHSELNLSSLELGDSALYFCASSGQGSSTGELFFGEGSRLTVL.

This clonotype was counted only a few times. The CDR3, as DNA: TGCGCCAGCAGCATCGGACTAGCGGGGGGCCCTAGCACAGATACGCAGTATTTT. Its translation: CASSIGLAGGPSTDTQYF. The rearrangement joins TRBV5-1 to TRBJ2-3; TRBD2 aligns across 14 bases. The CDR3 has 18 residues. V lost 4 bases and J lost 0; bases outside the gene matches: 7. Germline V gives CDR1 SGHRS, CDR2 YFSETQ.

The V call is TRBV12-3 or TRBV12-4, the J call TRBJ1-1, with TRBD1 matching over 11 bases. This CDR3 comprises 16 residues. V lost 1 base to trimming and J lost 1 base; unmatched junction nucleotides: 2. This chain's CDR3 is CASSLEDRGPNTEAFF. CDR3 sequence (DNA): TGTGCCAGCAGTTTAGAGGACAGGGGGCCGAACACTGAAGCTTTCTTT.